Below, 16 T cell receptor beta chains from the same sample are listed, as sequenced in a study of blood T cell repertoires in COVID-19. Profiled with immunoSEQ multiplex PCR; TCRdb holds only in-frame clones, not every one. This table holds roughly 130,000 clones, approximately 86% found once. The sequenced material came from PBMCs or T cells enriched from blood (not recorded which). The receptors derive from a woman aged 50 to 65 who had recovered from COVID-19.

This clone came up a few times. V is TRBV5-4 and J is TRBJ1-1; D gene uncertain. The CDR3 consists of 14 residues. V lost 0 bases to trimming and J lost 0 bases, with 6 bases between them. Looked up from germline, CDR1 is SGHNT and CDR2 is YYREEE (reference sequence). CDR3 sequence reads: CASSLVSVNTEAFF. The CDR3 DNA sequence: TGTGCCAGCAGCTTGGTTTCTGTGAACACTGAAGCTTTCTTT.

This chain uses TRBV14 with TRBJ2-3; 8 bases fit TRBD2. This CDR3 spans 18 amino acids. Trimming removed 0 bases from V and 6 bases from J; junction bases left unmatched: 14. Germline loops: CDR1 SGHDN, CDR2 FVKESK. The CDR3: CASSQEWTFRTSIDTQYF. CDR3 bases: TGTGCCAGCAGCCAAGAATGGACATTTAGGACTAGCATTGATACGCAGTATTTT.

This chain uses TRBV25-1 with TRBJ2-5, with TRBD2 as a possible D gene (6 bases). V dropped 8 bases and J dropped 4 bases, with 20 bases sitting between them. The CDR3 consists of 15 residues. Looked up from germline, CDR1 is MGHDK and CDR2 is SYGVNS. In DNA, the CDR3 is TGTGCCAGCGCGACTCCCGGGGGACTGCGAGAGACCCAGTACTTC. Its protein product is CASATPGGLRETQYF.

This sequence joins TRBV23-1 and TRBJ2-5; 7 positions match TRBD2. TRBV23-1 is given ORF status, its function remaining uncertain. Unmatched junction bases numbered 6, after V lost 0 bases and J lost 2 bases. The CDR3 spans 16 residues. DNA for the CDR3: TGCGCCAGCAGTCAATCGAGGGAGGGGAAGCAAGAGACCCAGTACTTC. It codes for CASSQSREGKQETQYF.

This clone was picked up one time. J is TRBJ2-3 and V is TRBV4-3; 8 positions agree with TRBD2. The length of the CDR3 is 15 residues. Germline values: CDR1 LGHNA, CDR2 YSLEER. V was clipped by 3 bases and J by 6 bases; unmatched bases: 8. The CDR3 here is CASSQIRGGQDTQYF. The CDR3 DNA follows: TGCGCCAGCAGCCAGATCCGGGGGGGCCAGGATACGCAGTATTTT.

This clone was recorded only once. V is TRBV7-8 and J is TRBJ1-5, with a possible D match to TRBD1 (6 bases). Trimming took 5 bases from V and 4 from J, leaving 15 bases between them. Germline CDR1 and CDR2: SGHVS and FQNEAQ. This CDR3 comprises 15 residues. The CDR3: CASSPSGRGNQPQHF. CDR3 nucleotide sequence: TGTGCCAGCAGCCCCAGTGGCAGGGGAAATCAGCCCCAGCATTTT.

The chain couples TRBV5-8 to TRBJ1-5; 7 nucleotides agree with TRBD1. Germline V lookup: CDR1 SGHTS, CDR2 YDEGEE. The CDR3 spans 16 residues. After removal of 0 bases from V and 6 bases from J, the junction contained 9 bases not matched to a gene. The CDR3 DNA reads TGTGCCAGCAGCTTGGCGGCCAGGGGGGTTGGTCAGCCCCAGCATTTT. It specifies CASSLAARGVGQPQHF.

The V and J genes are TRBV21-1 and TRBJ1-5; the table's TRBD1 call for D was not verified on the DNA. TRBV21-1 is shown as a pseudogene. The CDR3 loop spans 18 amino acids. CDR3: CASSKNRSQDSGTEPQHF. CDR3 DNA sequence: TGTGCCAGCAGCAAGAATCGGAGCCAGGACAGTGGCACAGAGCCCCAGCATTTT.

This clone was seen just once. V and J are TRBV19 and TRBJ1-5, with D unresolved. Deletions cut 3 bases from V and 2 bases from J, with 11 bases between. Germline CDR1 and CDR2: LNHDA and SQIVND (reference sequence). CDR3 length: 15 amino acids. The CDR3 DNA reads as TGTGCCAGTAGTATCGGGGTAGTAGGCAATCAGCCCCAGCATTTT. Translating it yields CASSIGVVGNQPQHF.

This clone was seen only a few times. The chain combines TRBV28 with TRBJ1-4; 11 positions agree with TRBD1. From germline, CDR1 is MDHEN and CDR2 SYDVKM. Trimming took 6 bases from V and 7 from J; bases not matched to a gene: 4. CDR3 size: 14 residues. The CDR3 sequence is CASRPGTGGEKLFF. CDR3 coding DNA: TGTGCCAGCAGACCGGGGACAGGGGGTGAAAAACTGTTTTTT.

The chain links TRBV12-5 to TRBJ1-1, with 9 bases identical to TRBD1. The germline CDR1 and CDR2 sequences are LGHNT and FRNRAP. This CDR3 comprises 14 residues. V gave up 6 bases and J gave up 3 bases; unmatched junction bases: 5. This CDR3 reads CASGADRGDTEAFF. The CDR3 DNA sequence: TGTGCTAGTGGGGCTGACAGGGGGGACACTGAAGCTTTCTTT.

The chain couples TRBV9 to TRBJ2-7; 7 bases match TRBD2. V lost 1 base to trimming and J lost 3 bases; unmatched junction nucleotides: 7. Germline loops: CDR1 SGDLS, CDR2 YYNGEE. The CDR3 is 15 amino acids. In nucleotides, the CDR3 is TGTGCCAGCAGCGTATCGAGCGGGGAGATCTACGAGCAGTACTTC. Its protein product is CASSVSSGEIYEQYF.

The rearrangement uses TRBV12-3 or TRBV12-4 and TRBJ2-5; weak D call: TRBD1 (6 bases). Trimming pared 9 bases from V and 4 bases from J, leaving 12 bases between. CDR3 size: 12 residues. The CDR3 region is CASTRGTETQYF. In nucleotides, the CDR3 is TGTGCCAGTACAAGGGGGACAGAGACCCAGTACTTC.

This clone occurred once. CDR3 DNA sequence: TGTGCCAGCTCACCACCCTTGACAGGTGTGAACACTGAAGCTTTCTTT. Encoded protein: CASSPPLTGVNTEAFF. The rearrangement joins TRBV18 to TRBJ1-1; possible D gene TRBD1, 6 bases. V lost 0 bases to trimming and J lost 0 bases, with 11 bases between them. The CDR3 totals 16 residues. Germline CDR1 is KGHSH and CDR2 is LQKENI.

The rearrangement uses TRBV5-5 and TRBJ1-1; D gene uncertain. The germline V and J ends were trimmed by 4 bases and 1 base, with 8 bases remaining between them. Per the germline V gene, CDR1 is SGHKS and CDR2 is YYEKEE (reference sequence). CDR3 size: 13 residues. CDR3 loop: CASSRAENTEAFF. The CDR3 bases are TGTGCCAGCAGCCGTGCGGAGAACACTGAAGCTTTCTTT.

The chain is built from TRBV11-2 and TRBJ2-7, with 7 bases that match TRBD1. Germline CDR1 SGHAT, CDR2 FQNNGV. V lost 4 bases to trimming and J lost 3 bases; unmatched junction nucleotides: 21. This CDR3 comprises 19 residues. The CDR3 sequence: CASSSIEGRGRIISYEQYF. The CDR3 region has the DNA TGTGCCAGCAGCTCAATCGAGGGCAGGGGGAGAATTATTAGCTACGAGCAGTACTTC.